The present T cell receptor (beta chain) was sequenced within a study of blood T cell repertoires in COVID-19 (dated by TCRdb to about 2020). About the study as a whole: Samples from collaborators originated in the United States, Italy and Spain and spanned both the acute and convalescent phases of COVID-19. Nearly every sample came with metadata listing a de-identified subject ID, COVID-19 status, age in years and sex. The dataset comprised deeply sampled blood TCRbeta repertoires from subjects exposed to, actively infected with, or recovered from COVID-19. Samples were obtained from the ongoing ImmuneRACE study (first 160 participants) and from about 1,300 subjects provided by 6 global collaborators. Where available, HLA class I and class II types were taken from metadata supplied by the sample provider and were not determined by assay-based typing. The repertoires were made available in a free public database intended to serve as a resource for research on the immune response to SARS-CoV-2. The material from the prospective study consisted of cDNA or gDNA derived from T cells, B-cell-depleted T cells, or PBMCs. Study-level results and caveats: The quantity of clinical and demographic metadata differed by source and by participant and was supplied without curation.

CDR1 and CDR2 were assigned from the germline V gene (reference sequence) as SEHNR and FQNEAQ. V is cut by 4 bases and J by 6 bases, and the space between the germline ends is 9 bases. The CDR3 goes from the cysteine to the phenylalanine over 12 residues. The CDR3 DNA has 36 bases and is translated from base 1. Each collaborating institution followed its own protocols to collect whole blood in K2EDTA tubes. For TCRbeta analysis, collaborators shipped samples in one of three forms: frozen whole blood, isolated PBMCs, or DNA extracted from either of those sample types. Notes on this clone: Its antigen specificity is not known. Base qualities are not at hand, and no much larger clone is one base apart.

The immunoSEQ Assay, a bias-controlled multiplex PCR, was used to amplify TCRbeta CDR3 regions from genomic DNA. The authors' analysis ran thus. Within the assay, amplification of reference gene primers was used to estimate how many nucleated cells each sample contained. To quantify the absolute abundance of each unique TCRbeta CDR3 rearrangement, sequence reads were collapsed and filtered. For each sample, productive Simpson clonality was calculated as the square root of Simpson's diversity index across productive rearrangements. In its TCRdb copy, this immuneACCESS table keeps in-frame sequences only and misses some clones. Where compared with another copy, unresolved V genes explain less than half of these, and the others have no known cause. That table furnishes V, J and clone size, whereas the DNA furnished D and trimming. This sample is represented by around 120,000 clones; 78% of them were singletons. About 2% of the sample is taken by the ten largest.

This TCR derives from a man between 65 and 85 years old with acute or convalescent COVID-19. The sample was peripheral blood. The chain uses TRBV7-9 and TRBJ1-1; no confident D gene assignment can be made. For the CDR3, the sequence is CASSWSGSEAFF. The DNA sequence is TGTGCCAGCAGCTGGTCGGGGTCTGAAGCTTTCTTT.